This entry lists 2 T cell receptor beta chains sequenced from one sample in a study of T cells in localized non-small cell lung cancer. Generated by immunoSEQ multiplex PCR, the TCRdb table keeps only in-frame clones and is missing some. The profile shows approximately 40,000 clones, 75% to 90% of them singletons. The sample in question was peripheral blood, obtained before any cancer treatment. The origin of the receptors is a man aged 35 to 69 with stage I lung adenocarcinoma.

The rearrangement joins TRBV7-6 to TRBJ2-7; D ambiguous. The CDR3 is 15 amino acids. Trimming removed 5 bases at V and 5 bases at J, with 19 bases between. Germline loops: CDR1 SGHVS, CDR2 FNYEAQ. This CDR3 is CASSLTAAAPDEQYF. The CDR3 DNA reads as TGTGCCAGCAGCCTAACGGCAGCTGCGCCTGACGAGCAGTACTTC.

V gene TRBV27 combines with J gene TRBJ1-1, with 8 bases identical to TRBD1. The length of the CDR3 is 15 residues. The V gene's germline CDR1 is MNHEY and CDR2 SMNVEV (reference sequence). V lost 4 bases, J lost 3 bases, and 7 bases stayed unmatched. CDR3 sequence (DNA): TGTGCCAGCAGTTATCTCGGACAGGGTGACACTGAAGCTTTCTTT. This codes for CASSYLGQGDTEAFF.